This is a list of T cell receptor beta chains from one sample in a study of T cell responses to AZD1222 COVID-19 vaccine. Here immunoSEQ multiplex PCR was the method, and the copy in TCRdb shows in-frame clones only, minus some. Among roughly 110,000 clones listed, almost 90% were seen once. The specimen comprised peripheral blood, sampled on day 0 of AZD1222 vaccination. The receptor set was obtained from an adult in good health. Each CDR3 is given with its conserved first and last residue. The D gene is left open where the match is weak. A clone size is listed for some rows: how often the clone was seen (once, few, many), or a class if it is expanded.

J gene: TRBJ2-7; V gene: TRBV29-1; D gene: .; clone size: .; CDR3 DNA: TGCAGCGTGGGAGAGGGGAGCGAGCAGTACTTC; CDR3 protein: CSVGEGSEQYF
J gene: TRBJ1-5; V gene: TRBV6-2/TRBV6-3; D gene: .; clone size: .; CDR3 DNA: TGTGCCAGCAGTTTTCTCGGGGGGCCTAGCAATCAGCCCCAGCATTTT; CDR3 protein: CASSFLGGPSNQPQHF
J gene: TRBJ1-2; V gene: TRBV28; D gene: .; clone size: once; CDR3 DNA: TGTGCCAGCAGTTTCTCACAGCTTGGCTACACCTTC; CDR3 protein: CASSFSQLGYTF
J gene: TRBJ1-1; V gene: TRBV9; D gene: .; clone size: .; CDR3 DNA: TGTGCCAGCAGCGTCCGGGGAACGAACACTGAAGCTTTCTTT; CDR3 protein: CASSVRGTNTEAFF
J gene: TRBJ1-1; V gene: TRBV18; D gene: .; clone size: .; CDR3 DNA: TGTGCCAGCTCACAAAATCAGGAGAACACTGAAGCTTTCTTT; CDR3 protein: CASSQNQENTEAFF
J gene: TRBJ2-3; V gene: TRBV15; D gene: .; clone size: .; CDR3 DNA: TGTGCCACCAGCAGGTTCACAGATACGCAGTATTTT; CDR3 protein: CATSRFTDTQYF
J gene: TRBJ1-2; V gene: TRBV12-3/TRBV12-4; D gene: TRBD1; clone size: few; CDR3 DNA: TGTGCCAGCAGCAGGGGGGCTAACTATGGCTACACCTTC; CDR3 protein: CASSRGANYGYTF
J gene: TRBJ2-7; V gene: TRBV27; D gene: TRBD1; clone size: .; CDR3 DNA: TGTGCCAGCAGTGAGGACAGGCTCTCCTACGAGCAGTACTTC; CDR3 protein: CASSEDRLSYEQYF
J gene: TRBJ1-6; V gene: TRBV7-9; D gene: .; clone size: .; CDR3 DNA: TGTGCCAGCAGCTTCCAGGGTAGTCCCCTCCACTTT; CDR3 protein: CASSFQGSPLHF
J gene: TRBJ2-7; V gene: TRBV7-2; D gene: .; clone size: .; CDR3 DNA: TGTGCCAGCAGCTTATTCGGGGCGGCCTCCTACGAGCAGTACTTC; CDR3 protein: CASSLFGAASYEQYF
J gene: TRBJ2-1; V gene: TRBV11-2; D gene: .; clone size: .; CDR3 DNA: TGTGCCAGCAGCCCGGGGACCAGGAGGAATGAGCAGTTCTTC; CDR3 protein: CASSPGTRRNEQFF
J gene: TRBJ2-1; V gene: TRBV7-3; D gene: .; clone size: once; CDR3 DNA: TGTGCCAGCAGCTTAACCGGACTTGGGGATGAGCAGTTCTTC; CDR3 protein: CASSLTGLGDEQFF
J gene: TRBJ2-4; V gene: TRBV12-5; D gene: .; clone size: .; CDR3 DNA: TGTGCTAGTGGTTTGGTACGGGGGCTTGACAAAAACATTCAGTACTTC; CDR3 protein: CASGLVRGLDKNIQYF
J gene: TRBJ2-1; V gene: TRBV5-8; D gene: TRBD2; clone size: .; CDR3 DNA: TGTGCCAGCAGCCGTGGGATCGCGGGAGGCAGTGATGAGCAGTTCTTC; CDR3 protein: CASSRGIAGGSDEQFF
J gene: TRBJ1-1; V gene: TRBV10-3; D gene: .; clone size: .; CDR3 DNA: TGTGCCATCAGTGAAAATAGGAACACTGAAGCTTTCTTT; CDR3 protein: CAISENRNTEAFF
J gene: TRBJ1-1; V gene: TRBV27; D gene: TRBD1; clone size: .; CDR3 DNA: TGTGCCAGCAGTTACTCCGGGACAGGGCCCACTGAAGCTTTCTTT; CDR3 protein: CASSYSGTGPTEAFF
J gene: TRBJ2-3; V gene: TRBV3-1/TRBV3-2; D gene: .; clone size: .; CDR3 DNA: TGTGCCAGCAGCCATATTCTCGTCTCCAGCCGATTCGATACGCAGTATTTT; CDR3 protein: CASSHILVSSRFDTQYF
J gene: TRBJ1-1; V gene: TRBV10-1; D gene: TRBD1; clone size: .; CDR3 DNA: TGCGCCAGCAGTGAGTCGACAGGGGATAACACTGAAGCTTTCTTT; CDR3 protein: CASSESTGDNTEAFF
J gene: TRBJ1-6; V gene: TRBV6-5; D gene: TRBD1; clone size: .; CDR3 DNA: TGTGCCAGCAGCTCCGGGACAGGGGAATCACCCCTCCACTTT; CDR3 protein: CASSSGTGESPLHF
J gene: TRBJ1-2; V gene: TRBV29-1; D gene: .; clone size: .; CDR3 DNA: TGCAGCGCCAGTGTCGGGGGCCGGAGGGACGGCTACACCTTC; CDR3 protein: CSASVGGRRDGYTF
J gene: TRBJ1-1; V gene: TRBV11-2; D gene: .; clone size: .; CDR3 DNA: TGTGCCAGCAGCTTAGAGAGGGGCTTTGAAGCTTTCTTT; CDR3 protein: CASSLERGFEAFF
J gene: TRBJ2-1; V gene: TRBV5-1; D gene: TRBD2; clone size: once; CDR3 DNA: TGCGCCAGCAGCCCCGAGGGGACTAGCGGGAGAATTGAGCAGTTCTTC; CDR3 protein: CASSPEGTSGRIEQFF
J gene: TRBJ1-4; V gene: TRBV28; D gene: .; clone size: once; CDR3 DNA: TGTGCCAGCCGAGGCTCGGGATACCTAAATGAAAAACTGTTTTTT; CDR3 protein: CASRGSGYLNEKLFF
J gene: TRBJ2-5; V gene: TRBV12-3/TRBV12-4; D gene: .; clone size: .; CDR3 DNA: TGTGCCAGCAGTTTTCAGGGCGGGGAGACCCAGTACTTC; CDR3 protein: CASSFQGGETQYF
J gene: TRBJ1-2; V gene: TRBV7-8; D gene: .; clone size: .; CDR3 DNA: TGTGCCAGCAGCTTACAAGGGGGATCGGCGCGCGGCTATGGCTACACCTTC; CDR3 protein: CASSLQGGSARGYGYTF
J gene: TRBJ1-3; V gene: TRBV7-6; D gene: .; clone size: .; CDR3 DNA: TGTGCCAGCAGCTTGATGGAAAGCTCTGGAAACACCATATATTTT; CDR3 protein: CASSLMESSGNTIYF